This entry lists 30 T cell receptor beta chains sequenced from one sample in a study of post-analysis software for immune sequencing data. These receptors' targets are unknown. Findings of the study overall: Relative to controls, patients had about 5 TRBV segments at higher frequency, with TRBV5-6, TRBV5-1 and TRBV20-1 among these.

The library was made from cDNA and included unique molecular identifiers. TCRdb re-derived calls from the PCR reads in MiXCR, one entry per CDR3 protein. The sample shows 450,000 or so distinct CDR3 sequences, 45% of them seen only once. Sequencing was done on a sample of blood. These receptor sequences come from a girl under 18 with multiple sclerosis.

This chain links TRBV5-1 with TRBJ1-1; 7 positions agree with TRBD1. Losses at the gene ends were 0 bases for V and 2 bases for J; bases not matched to a gene: 10. The CDR3 sequence is 17 residues long. CDR1 is SGHRS and CDR2 is YFSETQ in the germline V gene. CDR3 sequence: CASSLAPGGPTNTEAFF. CDR3 nucleotide sequence: TGCGCCAGCAGCTTGGCGCCAGGGGGTCCGACTAACACTGAAGCTTTCTTT.

CDR3 loop: CASKFRPGGRRVETQYF. The DNA for the CDR3 is TGTGCCAGCAAATTTCGGCCTGGGGGGAGAAGGGTAGAGACCCAGTACTTC. The chain couples TRBV28 to TRBJ2-5; tentative D call: TRBD2 (6 bases). The CDR3 totals 17 residues. V dropped 7 bases and J dropped 4 bases, with 25 bases sitting between them. CDR1 and CDR2 (germline): MDHEN, SYDVKM. Full variable domain (remainder filled in from reference TRBV28 and TRBJ2-5): DVKVTQSSRYLVKRTGEKVFLECVQDMDHENMFWYRQDPGLGLRLIYFSYDVKMKEKGDIPEGYSVSREKKERFSLILESASTNQTSMYLCASKFRPGGRRVETQYFGPGTRLLVL.

This clonotype was recorded a few times. This chain links TRBV7-9 with TRBJ2-5, with no clear D. The germline CDR1 and CDR2 sequences are SEHNR and FQNEAQ (reference sequence). CDR3 length equals 12 residues. Deletions cut 4 bases from V and 2 bases from J, with 5 bases between. The CDR3 here is CASSWRQETQYF. The CDR3, as DNA: TGTGCCAGCAGCTGGCGGCAAGAGACCCAGTACTTC.

A few counts support this clonotype. The chain combines TRBV20-1 with TRBJ2-7, with D perhaps TRBD1 (5 bases). CDR1 and CDR2 from the germline V gene are DFQATT and SNEGSKA (reference sequence). V lost 1 base and J lost 3, with 7 bases in between. The CDR3 length is 12 residues. CDR3 in DNA: TGCAGTGCTAGAGCAGGGTACTACGAGCAGTACTTC. This encodes CSARAGYYEQYF.

To note about this clonotype: The germline gene is not matched at one end of the junction; a read error may be the cause. The chain recombines TRBV5-1 with TRBJ2-3; possibly TRBD1 for D (5 bases). The CDR3 has 11 residues. Germline V gene lookup returns CDR1 SGHRS and CDR2 YFSETQ. The CDR3, as DNA: TGCGCCAGCAGGGAGACAGATATGCAGTATTTT. Encoded protein: CASRETDMQYF.

The table lists this clonotype with many counts. The rearrangement joins TRBV2 to TRBJ1-5; no firm D call. CDR1 SNHLY and CDR2 FYNNEI come from the germline V gene. With 2 bases removed from V and 0 bases from J, the gap between germline ends came to 11 bases. This CDR3 has 16 residues. CDR3: CASSEKPVYSNQPQHF. CDR3 coding DNA: TGTGCCAGCAGTGAAAAGCCAGTCTATAGCAATCAGCCCCAGCATTTT.

The V call is TRBV7-3, the J call TRBJ1-2; D is undetermined. V was pared by 4 bases and J by 0 bases, with 9 bases between. The germline gives CDR1 SGHTA, CDR2 FQGTGA. The CDR3 length is 14 residues. DNA for the CDR3: TGTGCCAGCAGCTCATCCGTAGCTAACTATGGCTACACCTTC. This encodes CASSSSVANYGYTF.

The CDR3 nucleotides read TGTGCCAGCAGCTTTCAGGTGGGCCTTTCATACGAGCAGTACTTC. Residues: CASSFQVGLSYEQYF. This chain uses TRBV7-9 with TRBJ2-7, with D uncertain. CDR3 size: 15 residues. CDR1 and CDR2 from the germline V gene are SEHNR and FQNEAQ (reference sequence). The V gene lost 3 bases and the J gene lost 4 bases, with 16 bases spanning the gap.

The CDR3 DNA sequence: TGTGCCACCAGCAGGGAACCGGGACTCCGGTATGGCTACACCTTC. Translating gives CATSREPGLRYGYTF. The chain links TRBV15 to TRBJ1-2, with a weak D call TRBD1 (5 bases). The CDR3 is 15 residues long. Trimming stripped 3 bases from V and 5 bases from J, with 16 bases between. Germline CDR1 is LNHNV and CDR2 is YYDKDF (reference sequence).

The chain uses TRBV20-1 and TRBJ2-7; D perhaps matches TRBD1 (5 bases). The CDR3 has 14 amino acids. The V gene's germline CDR1 is DFQATT and CDR2 SNEGSKA (reference sequence). The ends were cut back, 3 bases at V and 3 bases at J, with 15 bases in the middle. For the CDR3, the DNA is TGCAGTGCTAGGAAGAGCAGGGCCAACTACGAGCAGTACTTC. It encodes CSARKSRANYEQYF.

The chain employs TRBV7-8 and TRBJ1-4; D uncertain. The CDR3 length is 16 residues. V was pared by 2 bases and J by 3 bases, with 13 bases between. The germline CDR1 and CDR2 sequences are SGHVS and FQNEAQ. For the CDR3, the DNA is TGTGCCAGCAGCTTAAAGTCGCGCCAGCCTAATGAAAAACTGTTTTTT. Translation gives CASSLKSRQPNEKLFF.

The chain links TRBV7-2 to TRBJ2-7; 8 nucleotides agree with TRBD2. TRBJ2-5 matches the DNA end more closely, so the J call is doubtful. There are 14 residues in the CDR3. Per the germline V gene, CDR1 is SGHTA and CDR2 is FQGNSA. The CDR3 protein is CASSPRTSPETQYF. CDR3 DNA sequence: TGTGCCAGCAGCCCCAGGACTAGCCCAGAGACCCAGTACTTC.

The chain has TRBV24-1 and TRBJ2-3; TRBD2 aligns across 10 bases. This CDR3 has 20 amino acids. Germline values: CDR1 KGHDR, CDR2 SFDVKD. V was clipped by 0 bases and J by 3 bases; unmatched bases: 14. The CDR3 sequence is CATSDLPVRAGGLRTDTQYF. The CDR3 DNA is TGTGCCACCAGTGATTTGCCCGTCCGAGCGGGAGGGTTACGGACAGATACGCAGTATTTT.

The rearrangement uses TRBV20-1 and TRBJ2-4; D tentatively reads TRBD1 or TRBD2 (6 bases each). The J call could be wrong; TRBJ2-7 is a better fit for the DNA end. Germline V gene sequence: CDR1 DFQATT, CDR2 SNEGSKA (reference sequence). The CDR3 sequence is 14 residues long. The CDR3 DNA sequence: TGCAGTGCTAGAGTTGGGGGGCTTACCTACGAGCAGTACTTC. Its protein product is CSARVGGLTYEQYF.

The table lists this clonotype with a few counts. CDR3 bases: TGTGCCAGCAGTTTCGAGGCAGGGCCATCCTACGAGCAGTACTTC. Protein sequence: CASSFEAGPSYEQYF. The chain links TRBV27 to TRBJ2-7, with D possibly TRBD1 on 5 matching bases. The CDR3 is made up of 15 amino acids. Germline values: CDR1 MNHEY, CDR2 SMNVEV (reference sequence). The V gene lost 3 bases and the J gene lost 1 base, with 13 bases spanning the gap.

This sequence joins TRBV11-2 and TRBJ2-5; 11 bases are a match to TRBD1. The J call is doubtful: the DNA matches TRBJ2-7 better. The CDR3 runs to 16 residues. Germline CDR1 reads SGHAT; CDR2 reads FQNNGV. The CDR3 spells CASSLVESGTGGEQYF. In DNA form, the CDR3 reads TGTGCCAGCAGCTTAGTGGAATCCGGGACAGGGGGCGAGCAGTACTTC.

The genes are TRBV9 and TRBJ1-2; unclear D gene. Germline V gene lookup returns CDR1 SGDLS and CDR2 YYNGEE. The CDR3 length is 17 residues. V dropped 0 bases and J dropped 8 bases, with 23 bases sitting between them. CDR3 DNA: TGTGCCAGCAGCGTAGGTACGCTGGGTGGGCCCCCTTGGGGCTACACCTTC. Translated, it gives CASSVGTLGGPPWGYTF.

In its sample, this clonotype was seen a few times. The rearrangement joins TRBV12-3 or TRBV12-4 to TRBJ1-1; no firm D call. This CDR3 is built from 13 residues. V lost 2 bases, J lost 1 base, and 5 bases lay in between. CDR3 sequence reads: CASSLRPNTEAFF. CDR3 nucleotides: TGTGCCAGCAGTTTACGGCCGAACACTGAAGCTTTCTTT.

This clonotype has only one observation. V and J are TRBV20-1 and TRBJ2-1, with TRBD2 as a possible D gene (5 bases). This CDR3 spans 14 amino acids. Germline lookup yields CDR1 DFQATT and CDR2 SNEGSKA (reference sequence). V lost 5 bases, J lost 6 bases, and 17 bases lay in between. CDR3 amino acids: CSAPTRPSLNEQFF. The DNA of the CDR3 is TGCAGTGCTCCAACTCGGCCTAGCCTCAATGAGCAGTTCTTC.

In this sample, this clonotype turned up a few times. The CDR3 nucleotides are TGTGCCAGCAGTAACCCGAATCAGCCCCAGCATTTT. Its translation: CASSNPNQPQHF. This chain connects TRBV6-2 or TRBV6-3 to TRBJ1-5; D is unresolved. Germline V gives CDR1 MNHEY, CDR2 SVGEGT. The CDR3 covers 12 residues. Deletions cut 5 bases from V and 4 bases from J, with 6 bases between.

The rearrangement uses TRBV5-1 and TRBJ2-5, with a weak D call TRBD1 (5 bases). Trimming removed 4 bases at V and 5 bases at J, with 21 bases between. The CDR3 sequence is 16 residues long. Germline V gene sequence: CDR1 SGHRS, CDR2 YFSETQ. CDR3 residues: CASSTSPGFSSETQYF. CDR3 DNA sequence: TGCGCCAGCAGCACCTCCCCAGGGTTTTCGTCGGAGACCCAGTACTTC.

The chain joins TRBV4-1 to TRBJ2-1; 11 bases map to TRBD2. The CDR3 totals 14 residues. Germline assignment: CDR1 MGHRA and CDR2 YSYEKL. V lost 4 bases, J lost 10 bases, and 6 bases stayed unmatched. As DNA, the CDR3 is TGCGCCAGCAGCCTGGGACTAGCGGAAAAGGAGCAGTTCTTC. This translates into CASSLGLAEKEQFF.

This chain joins TRBV2 and TRBJ2-3; 7 nucleotides line up with TRBD1. The trim removed 10 bases at V and 1 base at J, leaving 8 bases unmatched. Germline CDR1 is SNHLY and CDR2 is FYNNEI. This CDR3 has 14 residues. CDR3 residues: CATRRTGGTDTQYF. The CDR3, as DNA: TGTGCCACCAGGCGTACAGGGGGCACAGATACGCAGTATTTT. Full variable domain (rest looked up from reference TRBV2 and TRBJ2-3): EPEVTQTPSHQVTQMGQEVILRCVPISNHLYFYWYRQILGQKVEFLVSFYNNEISEKSEIFDDQFSVERPDGSNFTLKIRSTKLEDSAMYFCATRRTGGTDTQYFGPGTRLTVL.

V gene TRBV6-5 combines with J gene TRBJ2-3; 8 bases fit TRBD2. Losses at the gene ends were 4 bases for V and 6 bases for J; bases not matched to a gene: 12. The CDR3 has 16 residues. Germline loops: CDR1 MNHEY, CDR2 SVGAGI. As DNA, the CDR3 is TGTGCCAGCAGTTCAACTCGGGAGCGGGGGAGGGATACGCAGTATTTT. Its protein is CASSSTRERGRDTQYF.

In its sample, this clonotype was seen once. The chain carries TRBV7-2 and TRBJ2-7, with no clear D. This CDR3 spans 14 amino acids. V was clipped by 1 base and J by 10 bases, with 17 bases between them. The germline V gene has CDR1 SGHTA and CDR2 FQGNSA. CDR3 nucleotides: TGTGCCAGCAGCTTAGAGTGGCAGGTAGAGGCCCAGTACTTC. The encoded protein is CASSLEWQVEAQYF.

This clonotype appeared a few times. The J gene is TRBJ2-5, the V gene TRBV5-4; 8 bases align to TRBD1. CDR1 and CDR2 (germline): SGHNT, YYREEE (reference sequence). There are 14 residues in the CDR3. The J segment lost 2 bases and the V segment lost 4 bases, leaving 4 bases of the junction unmatched. CDR3 in DNA: TGTGCCAGCAGCGCATGGGACAGGCAAGAGACCCAGTACTTC. Translation gives CASSAWDRQETQYF.

J is TRBJ2-3 and V is TRBV4-3; 12 nucleotides align to TRBD2. This CDR3 is 17 amino acids long. Germline CDR1 LGHNA, CDR2 YSLEER. The V segment lost 4 bases and the J segment 4 bases; nucleotides outside the gene matches: 9. CDR3 protein: CASSPELAGGLADTQYF. CDR3 in DNA: TGCGCCAGCAGCCCCGAACTAGCGGGAGGTCTGGCAGATACGCAGTATTTT.

The V call is TRBV20-1, the J call TRBJ1-2; D call uncertain. CDR3 length equals 14 residues. Germline CDR1 is DFQATT and CDR2 is SNEGSKA (reference sequence). V dropped 2 bases and J dropped 10 bases, with 20 bases sitting between them. CDR3 region: CSARTDLFFFDYTF. The DNA for the CDR3 is TGCAGTGCTAGAACAGACCTATTTTTTTTTGACTACACCTTC.

V and J are TRBV5-1 and TRBJ2-2; unclear D gene. Germline V gene lookup returns CDR1 SGHRS and CDR2 YFSETQ. Trimming removed 1 base from V and 8 bases from J, with 15 bases in between. This CDR3 region has 15 residues. CDR3 sequence: CASSLRVRPEGELFF. The CDR3 DNA sequence: TGCGCCAGCAGCTTGAGAGTCCGGCCTGAAGGGGAGCTGTTTTTT. The full variable domain, with the rest looked up from reference TRBV5-1 and TRBJ2-2, is KAGVTQTPRYLIKTRGQQVTLSCSPISGHRSVSWYQQTPGQGLQFLFEYFSETQRNKGNFPGRFSGRQFSNSRSEMNVSTLELGDSALYLCASSLRVRPEGELFFGEGSRLTVL.

This chain connects TRBV5-4 to TRBJ2-5, with 11 bases that match TRBD2. The trim removed 2 bases at V and 1 base at J, leaving 4 bases unmatched. Germline assignment: CDR1 SGHNT and CDR2 YYREEE (reference sequence). The CDR3 extends over 16 amino acids. DNA for the CDR3: TGTGCCAGCAGCTTAGGGACTAGCGGATTCCAAGAGACCCAGTACTTC. As protein: CASSLGTSGFQETQYF.